This T cell receptor (beta chain) was documented in a study of tumor-infiltrating lymphocytes in localized non-small cell lung cancer. As for the study in general: Patients included smokers and never-smokers with various histologies, some sampled after neoadjuvant chemotherapy. Tumor tissue and non-adjacent uninvolved lung came from each patient.

Findings and caveats of the study: T-cell fraction did not differ between immunotypes IM1 and IM2.

Trimming stripped 6 bases from V and 5 bases from J, with 17 bases between. The CDR3 runs 14 residues. Germline loops: CDR1 MNHEY, CDR2 SVGAGI. To note about this clone: The antigen remains unidentified.

TCRdb keeps only in-frame clones here, not all; method: immunoSEQ multiplex PCR. This sample has over 6,500 clones, with about 82% found just once. V usage is TRBV6-5 and J usage is TRBJ2-7; D could derive from TRBD1 or TRBD2 (5 bases each). The TCR sequence derives from a human donor with non-small cell lung cancer. The sample was uninvolved lung tissue not adjacent to the tumor. The CDR3 sequence: CASRTTSGTHEQYF. The DNA for the CDR3 is TGTGCCAGCAGAACAACTTCCGGGACGCACGAGCAGTACTTC.